This TCR beta chain was captured in a study of cytomegalovirus exposure and HLA in healthy donors. Across the study: Among about 200 million T cells, an earlier analysis found around 100 million unique TCR beta sequences. Whole-study findings and limits: A later analysis reported that several of the most significant clusters appeared to be linked to common viral pathogens, among them Epstein-Barr virus. Reported performance of the classifier showed diagnosis of cytomegalovirus status with high specificity and sensitivity.

Germline lookup yields CDR1 DFQATT and CDR2 SNEGSKA (reference sequence). V was trimmed by 3 bases and J by 6 bases, leaving 8 bases between them. CDR3 length: 11 residues. Use of 60 Vbeta and 13 Jbeta primers characterized the PCR. Libraries were prepared by immunoSEQ multiplex PCR; TCRdb keeps only in-frame clonotypes and omits some of them. The profile covers around 88,000 clones, with around 73% appearing a single time and approximately 4% taken by the ten largest. As concerns this clone: What it recognizes is unknown.

Each donor was nominally healthy when sampled (though unrecorded immune exposures were likely). Sequenced material: PBMCs. The TCR comes from a woman aged 40 to 55 in good health and CMV-seropositive. This chain links TRBV20-1 with TRBJ1-2; TRBD1 is a possible D gene (6 bases). The CDR3 DNA reads as TGCAGTGCTAGCCGACAGGATGGCTACACCTTC. It translates to CSASRQDGYTF.